A single sample gave rise to the 29 T cell receptor beta chains below, sequenced in a study of T cell responses to AZD1222 COVID-19 vaccine. Profiled with immunoSEQ multiplex PCR; TCRdb holds only in-frame clones, not every one. The sample contains about 170,000 clones, more than 80% of which appear only once. Sample: peripheral blood, taken on day 0 of AZD1222 vaccination. These receptors were collected from an adult in good health.

This clone was detected once. The chain carries TRBV19 and TRBJ2-5, with 9 bases lining up with TRBD2. Trimming removed 5 bases from V and 2 bases from J; junction bases left unmatched: 9. Germline CDR1 is LNHDA and CDR2 is SQIVND (reference sequence). CDR3 length: 16 amino acids. The chain's CDR3 is CASSQLSGGTQETQYF. DNA for the CDR3: TGTGCCAGTAGTCAGCTTAGCGGGGGAACTCAAGAGACCCAGTACTTC.

This chain links TRBV24-1 with TRBJ1-2, with 7 positions matching TRBD1. The CDR3 runs to 14 residues. From germline, CDR1 is KGHDR and CDR2 SFDVKD. After removal of 3 bases from V and 2 bases from J, the junction contained 2 bases not matched to a gene. For the CDR3, the DNA is TGTGCCACCAGTGATCGGGGACAGAACTATGGCTACACCTTC. It codes for CATSDRGQNYGYTF.

The table lists this clone with a count of one. The genes are TRBV7-2 and TRBJ2-3; D is unclear. The V end lost 0 bases, the J end lost 0 bases, and 7 bases lay between the germline ends. This CDR3 spans 15 amino acids. CDR1 and CDR2 from the germline V gene are SGHTA and FQGNSA. DNA of the CDR3: TGTGCCAGCAGCTTAGCCTGGGGAAGCACAGATACGCAGTATTTT. Amino acid sequence: CASSLAWGSTDTQYF.

The chain uses TRBV5-1 and TRBJ1-2; 7 bases agree with TRBD1. V lost 0 bases, J lost 0 bases, and 2 bases stayed unmatched. The CDR3 spans 15 residues. Looked up from germline, CDR1 is SGHRS and CDR2 is YFSETQ. CDR3 in amino acids: CASSLGDSTNYGYTF. As DNA, the CDR3 is TGCGCCAGCAGCTTGGGGGACAGCACTAACTATGGCTACACCTTC.

V is TRBV16 and J is TRBJ1-5, with D possibly TRBD1 on 6 matching bases. The V gene lost 0 bases and the J gene lost 6 bases, with 15 bases spanning the gap. In germline, CDR1 is KGHSY, CDR2 FQNENV. The CDR3 covers 16 residues. CDR3 region: CASSQSATGLGQPQHF. The CDR3 DNA reads as TGTGCCAGCAGCCAATCGGCGACAGGTCTCGGTCAGCCCCAGCATTTT.

The chain uses TRBV13 and TRBJ1-1; a weak D match, TRBD1 (5 bases). The CDR3 is 13 amino acids. V lost 5 bases to trimming and J lost 4 bases, with 11 bases between them. From germline, CDR1 is PRHDT and CDR2 FYEKMQ (reference sequence). This CDR3 is CASSPGTGTEAFF. CDR3 bases: TGTGCCAGCAGCCCCGGGACTGGCACTGAAGCTTTCTTT.

This sequence joins TRBV6-5 and TRBJ2-2; a possible D gene is TRBD2 (7 bases). CDR3 length: 15 amino acids. CDR1 MNHEY and CDR2 SVGAGI come from the germline V gene. V lost 11 bases and J 3 bases, leaving 19 bases between the germline ends. CDR3 nucleotides: TGTGCCGGCGCAAGGGGGGGCCGCGACACCGGGGAGCTGTTTTTT. Amino acid sequence: CAGARGGRDTGELFF.

This clone was picked up one time. The chain employs TRBV9 and TRBJ1-1, with D tentatively TRBD1 (6 bases). Germline V gene lookup returns CDR1 SGDLS and CDR2 YYNGEE. V dropped 3 bases and J dropped 2 bases, with 20 bases sitting between them. The CDR3 loop spans 17 amino acids. The CDR3 region has the DNA TGTGCCAGCAGCGCTCAATCCGGGACATTTTCAAACACTGAAGCTTTCTTT. It is translated as CASSAQSGTFSNTEAFF.

The chain uses TRBV4-1 and TRBJ1-6, with 8 bases matching TRBD1. V lost 2 bases and J lost 3; bases outside the gene matches: 3. CDR1 is MGHRA and CDR2 is YSYEKL in the germline V gene. The CDR3 consists of 16 residues. CDR3 bases: TGCGCCAGCAGCCAACCAGGACAGGGCTATAATTCACCCCTCCACTTT. Translation gives CASSQPGQGYNSPLHF.

The genes are TRBV29-1 and TRBJ1-4, with D possibly TRBD1 on 6 matching bases. Germline CDR1 and CDR2: SQVTM and ANQGSEA. There are 12 residues in the CDR3. Trimming took off 7 bases at V and 10 bases at J, with 16 bases between the two ends. The CDR3 reads CSGEGGAGKLFF. The DNA of the CDR3 is TGCAGCGGCGAGGGGGGCGCGGGAAAACTGTTTTTT.

The rearrangement uses TRBV12-3 or TRBV12-4 and TRBJ2-5; unclear D gene. V was pared by 3 bases and J by 4 bases, with 3 bases between. CDR3 length: 11 amino acids. CDR3: CASSFRETQYF. The CDR3 DNA is TGTGCCAGCAGTTTCCGAGAGACCCAGTACTTC.

The chain combines TRBV19 with TRBJ2-2; the match to TRBD2 covers 8 bases. Looked up from germline, CDR1 is LNHDA and CDR2 is SQIVND (reference sequence). The CDR3 extends over 15 amino acids. Unmatched junction bases numbered 5, after V lost 8 bases and J lost 0 bases. In DNA, the CDR3 is TGTGCCAGTTGGGCGGGGGGCGCGAACACCGGGGAGCTGTTTTTT. Protein: CASWAGGANTGELFF. Drawing the rest from reference TRBV19 and TRBJ2-2, the complete variable domain is DGGITQSPKYLFRKEGQNVTLSCEQNLNHDAMYWYRQDPGQGLRLIYYSQIVNDFQKGDIAEGYSVSREKKESFPLTVTSAQKNPTAFYLCASWAGGANTGELFFGEGSRLTVL.

This clone has only a few counts. The genes are TRBV9 and TRBJ1-4, with 7 positions matching TRBD1. The CDR3 consists of 15 residues. The ends lost 0 bases at V and 6 bases at J; junction bases unmatched: 5. The germline gives CDR1 SGDLS, CDR2 YYNGEE. CDR3 amino acids: CASSVGGGGYEKLFF. The CDR3 bases are TGTGCCAGCAGCGTAGGGGGAGGGGGCTATGAAAAACTGTTTTTT. The full variable domain, rest sourced from reference TRBV9 and TRBJ1-4, is DSGVTQTPKHLITATGQRVTLRCSPRSGDLSVYWYQQSLDQGLQFLIQYYNGEERAKGNILERFSAQQFPDLHSELNLSSLELGDSALYFCASSVGGGGYEKLFFGSGTQLSVL.

The chain recombines TRBV6-5 with TRBJ1-5; possible D gene TRBD1, 5 bases. V lost 10 bases to trimming and J lost 2 bases, with 18 bases between them. CDR3 length equals 15 residues. The germline V gene has CDR1 MNHEY and CDR2 SVGAGI. The CDR3: CATHPAGARNQPQHF. The CDR3 nucleotides are TGTGCCACCCACCCAGCCGGGGCCCGCAATCAGCCCCAGCATTTT.

The chain links TRBV10-1 to TRBJ2-3; 7 bases are shared with TRBD2. Germline V CDR1 and CDR2: WNHNN, SYGVQD (reference sequence). There are 15 residues in the CDR3. V was clipped by 0 bases and J by 7 bases; unmatched bases: 7. The CDR3 protein is CASSESGAGRYTQYF. CDR3 DNA sequence: TGCGCCAGCAGTGAGTCAGGAGCGGGGAGGTATACGCAGTATTTT.

J is TRBJ1-4 and V is TRBV5-1; D is ambiguous. With 3 bases removed from V and 0 bases from J, the gap between germline ends came to 9 bases. The CDR3 spans 15 residues. Germline lookup yields CDR1 SGHRS and CDR2 YFSETQ. The CDR3 loop is CASSSGGTTNEKLFF. In nucleotides, the CDR3 is TGCGCCAGCAGCTCAGGTGGGACAACTAATGAAAAACTGTTTTTT.

V gene TRBV19 combines with J gene TRBJ1-2, with a weak D call TRBD1 (5 bases). CDR1 is LNHDA and CDR2 is SQIVND in the germline V gene (reference sequence). Deletions cut 5 bases from V and 1 base from J, with 20 bases between. This CDR3 has 17 amino acids. In nucleotides, the CDR3 is TGTGCCAGTAGTCCATTCCACGGGGCCTATGATAACTATGGCTACACCTTC. Translating gives CASSPFHGAYDNYGYTF.

The chain uses TRBV14 and TRBJ2-2; no clear D gene. Between the trimmed V and J ends, which lost 1 base and 4 bases, there was a span of 10 bases. This CDR3 is built from 15 residues. CDR1 is SGHDN, CDR2 FVKESK, per germline. CDR3 bases: TGTGCCAGCAGCCAAGCTAGATCGGGCACCGGGGAGCTGTTTTTT. It is translated as CASSQARSGTGELFF. Full variable domain (remainder filled in from reference TRBV14 and TRBJ2-2): EAGVTQFPSHSVIEKGQTVTLRCDPISGHDNLYWYRRVMGKEIKFLLHFVKESKQDESGMPNNRFLAERTGGTYSTLKVQPAELEDSGVYFCASSQARSGTGELFFGEGSRLTVL.

V gene TRBV12-3 or TRBV12-4 combines with J gene TRBJ1-4, with 7 nucleotides matching TRBD1. The CDR3 is 12 amino acids. V shed 6 bases, J shed 9 bases, and the junction held 4 bases outside the gene matches. The CDR3: CASSQGEQKLFF. The CDR3 DNA reads TGTGCCAGCAGCCAGGGGGAACAAAAACTGTTTTTT.

The chain recombines TRBV6-5 with TRBJ2-7, with TRBD1 matching over 7 bases. CDR3 length: 14 residues. V shed 2 bases, J shed 4 bases, and the junction held 5 bases outside the gene matches. Germline V lookup: CDR1 MNHEY, CDR2 SVGAGI. The chain's CDR3 is CASSYQDRVYEQYF. The CDR3, as DNA: TGTGCCAGCAGTTACCAAGACAGGGTGTACGAGCAGTACTTC.

J is TRBJ2-1 and V is TRBV5-4; a weak D match, TRBD1 (6 bases). V was cut by 2 bases and J by 7 bases, with 10 bases left in between. CDR1 SGHNT and CDR2 YYREEE come from the germline V gene (reference sequence). The CDR3 runs to 13 residues. CDR3 in amino acids: CASSLGGPNEQFF. CDR3 nucleotide sequence: TGTGCCAGCAGCTTAGGGGGTCCTAATGAGCAGTTCTTC.

The chain is built from TRBV27 and TRBJ1-5, with unresolved D. Trimming shortened V by 6 bases and J by 7 bases, and 13 bases separated the two germline ends. This CDR3 contains 13 residues. From germline, CDR1 is MNHEY and CDR2 SMNVEV (reference sequence). CDR3 DNA sequence: TGTGCCAGCAGGCTGGGGAAGGACCAGCCCCAGCATTTT. The encoded protein is CASRLGKDQPQHF.

This clone was picked up one time. The J gene is TRBJ1-2, the V gene TRBV4-2; D uncertain. With 0 bases removed from V and 4 bases from J, the gap between germline ends came to 15 bases. This CDR3 is 16 amino acids long. CDR1 and CDR2 from the germline V gene are LGHNA and YNFKEQ. DNA of the CDR3: TGTGCCAGCAGCCAAGATAATGTACAGAAACTCTATGGCTACACCTTC. Translating it yields CASSQDNVQKLYGYTF.

V usage is TRBV24-1 and J usage is TRBJ1-3, with D possibly matching TRBD1 (5 bases). V lost 1 base and J lost 4, with 13 bases in between. Germline V gene sequence: CDR1 KGHDR, CDR2 SFDVKD. The CDR3 extends over 16 amino acids. This chain's CDR3 is CATSDLSAGSGNTIYF. The CDR3 bases are TGTGCCACCAGTGATTTAAGCGCAGGGTCGGGAAACACCATATATTTT.

This chain connects TRBV5-1 to TRBJ2-7, with 11 nucleotides matching TRBD2. The length of the CDR3 is 18 residues. J gave up 0 bases and V 4 bases, and 12 bases lay outside the gene matches. Germline CDR1 and CDR2: SGHRS and YFSETQ. This CDR3 reads CASSQYYSGRASSYEQYF. CDR3 DNA: TGCGCCAGCAGCCAATATTATAGCGGGAGGGCCTCCTCCTACGAGCAGTACTTC.

The chain joins TRBV7-8 to TRBJ1-2, with TRBD1 as a possible D gene (5 bases). The V gene lost 3 bases and the J gene lost 5 bases, with 13 bases spanning the gap. Germline V lookup: CDR1 SGHVS, CDR2 FQNEAQ. This CDR3 has 14 residues. The CDR3 DNA reads as TGTGCCAGCAGCTTCGGGACGGTACCTTATGGCTACACCTTC. Translated, it gives CASSFGTVPYGYTF.

The V call is TRBV30, the J call TRBJ2-7; D perhaps matches TRBD2 (6 bases). CDR3 length: 14 amino acids. Germline CDR1 GTSNPN, CDR2 SVGIG (reference sequence). V was trimmed by 5 bases and J by 2 bases, leaving 16 bases between them. The CDR3 reads CAWGGVGNPYEQYF. The CDR3 bases are TGTGCCTGGGGAGGGGTAGGAAACCCCTACGAGCAGTACTTC.

This chain connects TRBV2 to TRBJ1-6; tentative D call: TRBD1 (5 bases). V was pared by 4 bases and J by 7 bases, with 11 bases between. Germline-derived CDR1 and CDR2 are SNHLY and FYNNEI. This CDR3 spans 14 amino acids. CDR3 in DNA: TGTGCCAGCAGTGTCGGGACTCCGAATTCACCCCTCCACTTT. Translating it yields CASSVGTPNSPLHF.

The chain employs TRBV5-4 and TRBJ2-7, with unresolved D. The CDR3 contains 12 residues. The V gene lost 4 bases and the J gene lost 4 bases, with 9 bases spanning the gap. CDR1 is SGHNT and CDR2 is YYREEE in the germline V gene (reference sequence). CDR3 amino acids: CASSRTAYEQYF. The CDR3 DNA is TGTGCCAGCAGCCGGACGGCTTACGAGCAGTACTTC.